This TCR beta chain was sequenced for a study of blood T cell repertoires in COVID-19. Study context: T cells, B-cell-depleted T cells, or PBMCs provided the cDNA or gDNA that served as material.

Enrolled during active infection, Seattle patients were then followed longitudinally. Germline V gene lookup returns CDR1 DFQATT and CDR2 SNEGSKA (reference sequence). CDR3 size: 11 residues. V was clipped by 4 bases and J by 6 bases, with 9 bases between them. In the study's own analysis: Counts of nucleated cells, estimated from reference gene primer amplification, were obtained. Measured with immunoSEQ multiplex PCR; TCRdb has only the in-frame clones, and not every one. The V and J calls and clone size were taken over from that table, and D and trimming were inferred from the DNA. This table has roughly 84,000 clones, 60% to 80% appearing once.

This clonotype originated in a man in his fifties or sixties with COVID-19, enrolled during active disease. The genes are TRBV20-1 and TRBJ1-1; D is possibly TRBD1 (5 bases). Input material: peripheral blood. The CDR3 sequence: CSATQGPEAFF. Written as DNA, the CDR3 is TGCAGTGCTACGCAGGGCCCTGAAGCTTTCTTT.